Shown below are 24 T cell receptor beta chains from a single sample sequenced in a study of T-cell memory formation after mild COVID-19. TCRdb independently ran MiXCR on the 5' RACE reads; one entry per CDR3 protein. In the table there are approximately 450,000 distinct CDR3 sequences, roughly 18% of which are singletons. Sequenced: PBMCs or a T cell subset sorted from them (not recorded which). The receptors were sampled from an adult woman who had mild COVID-19 (a few samples of this study predate the infection). Cell type and time point are not known.

The chain links TRBV5-6 to TRBJ2-2, with TRBD1 matching 7 bases. Germline CDR1 is SGHDT and CDR2 is YYEEEE. The CDR3 length is 18 residues. V gave up 4 bases and J gave up 3 bases; unmatched junction bases: 15. CDR3 protein: CASSHIATRQGHTGELFF. DNA of the CDR3: TGTGCCAGCAGCCACATCGCGACCCGACAGGGTCACACCGGGGAGCTGTTTTTT.

This clonotype has only a few counts. The gene calls are TRBV13 and TRBJ1-2; a weak D match, TRBD1 (6 bases). V lost 4 bases to trimming and J lost 6 bases, with 15 bases between them. From germline, CDR1 is PRHDT and CDR2 FYEKMQ (reference sequence). There are 14 residues in the CDR3. The CDR3 nucleotides are TGTGCCAGCAGCTCCCCGGGGGGCGTCGATGGCTACACCTTC. This gives the protein CASSSPGGVDGYTF.

This clonotype has a handful of counts. In DNA form, the CDR3 reads TGTGCCAGCAGCCCTGGCGGGCAGAACTCCTACGAGCAGTACTTC. Translation gives CASSPGGQNSYEQYF. This rearrangement joins TRBV9 to TRBJ2-7, with TRBD2 as a possible D gene (5 bases). CDR3 length: 15 amino acids. In germline, CDR1 is SGDLS, CDR2 YYNGEE. Trimming cost V 4 bases and J 0 bases, with 14 bases left between them.

The rearrangement uses TRBV12-3 or TRBV12-4 and TRBJ1-6; unclear D gene. The CDR3 loop spans 14 amino acids. The V gene lost 0 bases and the J gene lost 6 bases, with 6 bases spanning the gap. The DNA of the CDR3 is TGTGCCAGCAGTTTAGCGAGGGCTAATTCACCCCTCCACTTT. It is translated as CASSLARANSPLHF.

This clonotype was found a few times. V is TRBV20-1 and J is TRBJ2-7; D is perhaps TRBD2 (6 bases). V was clipped by 3 bases and J by 4 bases, with 10 bases between them. The CDR3 contains 12 residues. Per germline, CDR1 DFQATT and CDR2 SNEGSKA (reference sequence). CDR3 bases: TGCAGTGCTAGGGAGGGTCGGTACGAGCAGTACTTC. This codes for CSAREGRYEQYF.

The genes are TRBV10-3 and TRBJ1-2, with D possibly being TRBD1 (5 bases). Trimming cost V 6 bases and J 0 bases, with 11 bases left between them. The CDR3 spans 14 residues. Germline V gives CDR1 ENHRY, CDR2 SYGVKD. The CDR3 DNA follows: TGTGCCATCAGGGGGGACGGAGCTAACTATGGCTACACCTTC. Amino acid sequence: CAIRGDGANYGYTF.

This clonotype was seen more than once but under ten times. This sequence joins TRBV12-3 or TRBV12-4 and TRBJ2-7; tentatively, D is TRBD1 or TRBD2 (5 bases each). The V gene lost 6 bases and the J gene lost 4 bases, with 16 bases spanning the gap. The CDR3 extends over 14 amino acids. The CDR3 reads CASRRGSVGYEQYF. CDR3 nucleotide sequence: TGTGCCAGCAGGAGGGGCTCAGTAGGATACGAGCAGTACTTC.

The chain employs TRBV9 and TRBJ1-3; D call uncertain. This CDR3 is built from 14 residues. The germline V and J ends were trimmed by 7 bases and 0 bases, with 11 bases remaining between them. CDR1 and CDR2 (germline): SGDLS, YYNGEE. The CDR3 region has the DNA TGTGCCAGCGGGAGCAGTAACTCTGGAAACACCATATATTTT. This encodes CASGSSNSGNTIYF.

This chain joins TRBV18 and TRBJ2-7; D gene ambiguous. This CDR3 has 16 amino acids. From germline, CDR1 is KGHSH and CDR2 LQKENI. The ends were cut back, 5 bases at V and 3 bases at J, with 20 bases in the middle. CDR3: CASSSIYSQLSYEQYF. Written as DNA, the CDR3 is TGTGCCAGCTCATCAATCTACTCACAGCTGAGCTACGAGCAGTACTTC.

This chain uses TRBV20-1 with TRBJ1-6; D unresolved. The length of the CDR3 is 16 residues. Between the trimmed V and J ends, which lost 1 base and 7 bases, there was a span of 17 bases. Germline-derived CDR1 and CDR2 are DFQATT and SNEGSKA (reference sequence). The CDR3 sequence: CSARATSGSVNSPLHF. Here the CDR3 DNA reads TGCAGTGCTAGAGCTACATCGGGATCGGTCAATTCACCCCTCCACTTT.

This clonotype was seen a few times. The CDR3 here is CASSLDNPNTQYF. The CDR3 coding sequence is TGTGCCAGCAGCCTGGACAATCCGAATACGCAGTATTTT. This sequence joins TRBV5-4 and TRBJ2-3; a weak D match, TRBD1 (5 bases). In germline, CDR1 is SGHNT, CDR2 YYREEE (reference sequence). The CDR3 spans 13 residues. The V gene lost 4 bases and the J gene lost 7 bases, with 13 bases spanning the gap.

This clonotype was counted between two and nine times. The V and J genes are TRBV29-1 and TRBJ2-5, with D possibly being TRBD2 (6 bases). In germline, CDR1 is SQVTM, CDR2 ANQGSEA. The CDR3 is 13 amino acids. Deletions cut 7 bases from V and 2 bases from J, with 14 bases between. CDR3 in DNA: TGCAGCGCCTATGGAGGGGATCAAGAGACCCAGTACTTC. Amino acids: CSAYGGDQETQYF.

There are many counts of this clonotype. The chain carries TRBV5-8 and TRBJ1-2; D is possibly TRBD1 (6 bases). The V gene's germline CDR1 is SGHTS and CDR2 YDEGEE. This CDR3 contains 14 residues. V was cut by 0 bases and J by 7 bases, with 13 bases left in between. CDR3 loop: CASSLAGGPAGYTF. CDR3 DNA: TGTGCCAGCAGCTTGGCCGGGGGGCCAGCTGGCTACACCTTC.

This clonotype has a handful of counts. The chain uses TRBV5-1 and TRBJ2-1; TRBD1 matches at 8 bases. From germline, CDR1 is SGHRS and CDR2 YFSETQ. V lost 1 base to trimming and J lost 8 bases; unmatched junction nucleotides: 11. The CDR3 runs 16 residues. CDR3 in amino acids: CASSLQDRVVLDEQFF. In DNA, the CDR3 is TGCGCCAGCAGCTTGCAGGACAGGGTAGTCTTGGATGAGCAGTTCTTC.

The V and J genes are TRBV5-1 and TRBJ1-1; D possibly corresponds to TRBD1 (6 bases). Germline V lookup: CDR1 SGHRS, CDR2 YFSETQ. The CDR3 length is 15 residues. V was pared by 4 bases and J by 1 base, with 14 bases between. CDR3 nucleotides: TGCGCCAGCAGCAGGATTCAACAGGGGAACACTGAAGCTTTCTTT. Amino acids: CASSRIQQGNTEAFF.

CDR3 in amino acids: CASSSVSYNEQFF. In DNA, the CDR3 is TGTGCCAGCAGCTCGGTTTCTTACAATGAGCAGTTCTTC. The chain recombines TRBV5-5 with TRBJ2-1; D gene unclear. Trimming took off 3 bases at V and 4 bases at J, with 8 bases between the two ends. This CDR3 comprises 13 residues. CDR1 SGHKS and CDR2 YYEKEE come from the germline V gene (reference sequence).

The J gene is TRBJ2-7, the V gene TRBV4-3; a possible D gene is TRBD2 (6 bases). The CDR3 is made up of 14 amino acids. V was trimmed by 1 base and J by 4 bases, leaving 11 bases between them. The V gene's germline CDR1 is LGHNA and CDR2 YSLEER. CDR3 DNA sequence: TGCGCCAGCAGCCAAGGGAGGGCCGAGTACGAGCAGTACTTC. Amino acid sequence: CASSQGRAEYEQYF.

This clonotype was counted ten times or more. Here the CDR3 DNA reads TGCGCCAGCAGCTTCGGACCGTTCGAGGGCGAGCAGTACTTC. Protein sequence: CASSFGPFEGEQYF. V is TRBV5-1 and J is TRBJ2-7; the D gene is possibly TRBD2 (5 bases). The CDR3 spans 14 residues. CDR1 is SGHRS, CDR2 YFSETQ, per germline. Trimming cost V 2 bases and J 6 bases, with 15 bases left between them.

This clonotype appeared a few times. The chain joins TRBV24-1 to TRBJ1-2; maybe TRBD1 (6 bases). The V and J ends lost 12 bases and 3 bases respectively, with 16 bases between them. The germline gives CDR1 KGHDR, CDR2 SFDVKD. The CDR3 sequence is 13 residues long. CDR3 in amino acids: CASAGALDYGYTF. The CDR3 nucleotides read TGTGCCTCCGCGGGGGCGCTTGACTATGGCTACACCTTC.

This clonotype was recorded a few times. The V and J genes are TRBV7-2 and TRBJ1-1; no clear D gene. In germline, CDR1 is SGHTA, CDR2 FQGNSA. Trimming stripped 2 bases from V and 0 bases from J, with 16 bases between. The CDR3 has 17 amino acids. The CDR3 loop is CASSLRARGSMNTEAFF. CDR3 nucleotide sequence: TGTGCCAGCAGCTTAAGGGCGAGAGGGAGTATGAACACTGAAGCTTTCTTT.

This clonotype occurred a few times. The CDR3 nucleotides read TGTGCCAGCAGCGGCCTGAGAAGCCGCACTGAAGCTTTCTTT. Residues: CASSGLRSRTEAFF. V usage is TRBV27 and J usage is TRBJ1-1; D unresolved. Trimming removed 6 bases at V and 4 bases at J, with 15 bases between. The CDR3 contains 14 residues. Germline CDR1 reads MNHEY; CDR2 reads SMNVEV (reference sequence).

The V call is TRBV7-2, the J call TRBJ2-2; TRBD2 agrees at 9 bases. Germline V gene lookup returns CDR1 SGHTA and CDR2 FQGNSA. The CDR3 contains 15 residues. Trimming cost V 5 bases and J 6 bases; bases outside gene matches: 7. The CDR3 coding sequence is TGTGCCAGCAGCACCAGCGGGAGGAAAGCCGGGGAGCTGTTTTTT. Protein sequence: CASSTSGRKAGELFF.

This clonotype was found once. The chain carries TRBV7-9 and TRBJ1-3, with D possibly TRBD1 on 6 matching bases. The CDR3 has 15 amino acids. V was pared by 5 bases and J by 0 bases, with 11 bases between. The germline V gene encodes CDR1 SEHNR and CDR2 FQNEAQ (reference sequence). CDR3 sequence: CASSRQANSGNTIYF. The DNA of the CDR3 is TGTGCCAGCAGCCGACAGGCGAACTCTGGAAACACCATATATTTT.

The sample holds a few counts of this clonotype. The rearrangement joins TRBV24-1 to TRBJ2-1; perhaps D is TRBD1 or TRBD2 (6 bases each). CDR1 KGHDR and CDR2 SFDVKD come from the germline V gene. Trimming pared 5 bases from V and 7 bases from J, leaving 17 bases between. The CDR3 length is 15 residues. Written as DNA, the CDR3 is TGTGCCACCAGTGCCGCAACAGGGACTTGGAATGAGCAGTTCTTC. Its protein is CATSAATGTWNEQFF.